This T cell receptor (beta chain) appears in the sequencing data of a study of blood T cell repertoires in COVID-19. Study-level background: Material from acute and convalescent COVID-19 was sourced from the United States, Italy and Spain. PBMCs, B-cell-depleted T cells, or T cells provided the cDNA or gDNA that made up the material.

In the authors' workflow: Using reference gene primer amplification, nucleated cell counts were estimated. The assay was immunoSEQ multiplex PCR, and TCRdb's table has in-frame clones only and misses some. Clone size and the V and J calls come from that table; the DNA yielded D and trimming. The sample comprises around 160,000 clones, around 81% of which are singletons, and roughly 2.9% rests with the top ten. CDR3 length: 16 residues. The germline V gene encodes CDR1 SGHTA and CDR2 FQGNSA. Trimming took 1 base from V and 4 from J, leaving 16 bases between them. V usage is TRBV7-2 and J usage is TRBJ1-2; maybe TRBD1 (5 bases). This TCR came from a woman between 40 and 50 years old with active or convalescent COVID-19. Specimen: peripheral blood. CDR3 protein: CASSLGIGGSAYGYTF. The CDR3 DNA reads as TGTGCCAGCAGCTTAGGGATCGGGGGGTCTGCCTATGGCTACACCTTC.